This T cell receptor (beta chain) derives from a study of T cells in tumors after PD-1 blockade (dated by TCRdb to about 2019). Study-wide context: Prior checkpoint blockade, systemic immunosuppressant use, and recent radiotherapy or other anti-cancer therapy within 4 weeks were grounds for patient exclusion. Patients received pembrolizumab 200 mg every 3 weeks or cemiplimab 350 mg every 2 weeks. While on anti-PD-1 treatment, some of the patients also continued taking daily vismodegib 150 mg. An average of 113,528 TCR templates (range roughly 23,000-257,772) and around 36,000 unique clonotypes was obtained for peripheral blood samples. Paired single-cell RNA and TCR sequencing was performed on site-matched tumors from BCC or SCC patients before and after anti-PD-1 therapy. To compare blood and tumor clonotypes, bulk TCR sequencing was performed on nine to eleven peripheral blood samples from 5 patients. RECIST version 1.1 was used to evaluate clinical response.

According to the study, the label for this sample's time point signals: before anti-PD-1 therapy. Genomic DNA extracted from tumor biopsies or peripheral blood was used for bulk TCRbeta sequencing, with input ranging from roughly 550 ng to 6,500 ng. Histologically proven advanced or metastatic basal or squamous cell carcinoma was present in all patients, all of whom were poor candidates for surgical resection. The basal cell carcinoma cohort was made up of roughly eleven patients, and bulk tumor TCR sequencing was performed for roughly 8 of these patients. The germline V gene supplies CDR1 SNHLY and CDR2 FYNNEI. Compared with germline, V lacks 0 bases and J lacks 5 bases; bases without a gene match: 14. Spanning cysteine to phenylalanine, the CDR3 consists of 19 amino acids. Solely the CDR3 DNA is kept, with 57 bases framed from the first base. This clone was detected once. Its antigen is unknown. No quality values exist for individual bases; no much larger clone is one base distant.

The immunoSEQ platform was used to carry out deep TCRbeta sequencing. Per the authors' processing: For further analysis, only productive rearrangements were exported out of the immunoSEQ Analyzer. T cell phenotypes were assigned to bulk TCRbeta clonotypes by matching to single-cell RNA+TCR-seq clones sharing the same TCRbeta sequence. Clone enrichment in tumor was calculated as tumor frequency divided by PBMC frequency from bulk TCR sequencing. TCRs were grouped by GLIPH into specificity groups, defined as clusters of distinct TCRs likely recognizing common antigens via shared CDR3 motifs. TCRdb took this table from immuneACCESS and kept in-frame rearrangements with V and J called. Such tables lack part of the clones; where checked against another copy, unresolved V genes explain under half of the gap, and the rest is unexplained. V and J calls and clone size are as listed in that table; D and trimming were resolved from the DNA. Present in this sample are more than 40,000 clones, about 84% of which were seen just once. The ten largest clonotypes hold just over 4% of the sample.

On the study overall, not on this receptor specifically: Where the novel T cell clones came from was not determined, and possible sources could include lymphoid organs or rare unexpanded clones inside the tumor or in the tumor periphery. Approximately 43% of tumor TCR clonotypes were found in blood, and some novel exhausted tumor clones appeared in pre-treatment blood, suggesting peripheral recruitment.

The sequence was collected from a human donor with basal cell carcinoma. The sequencing here drew on PBMCs, taken before anti-PD-1 treatment. This receptor chain uses TRBV2 and TRBJ2-5, with 11 junctional bases fitting TRBD2. The nucleotides read TGTGCCAGCAGTGAAGCGCTTCGACTAGCGGGGTATCGAGAGGAGACCCAGTACTTC. This encodes CASSEALRLAGYREETQYF.